This paragraph covers one T cell receptor (beta chain) sequence. This record comes from a study of T cell changes during pregnancy in multiple sclerosis. Using immunoSEQ multiplex PCR, the repertoire was profiled, and TCRdb retains in-frame clones only, with some absent. The sample has tens of thousands of clones, about 90% seen once. The sequencing here drew on CD4+ T cells from peripheral blood mononuclear cells, taken before pregnancy. This clonotype was sampled from a female donor with multiple sclerosis, enrolled in a pregnancy study.

This CDR3 reads CASSFVREGPDTQYF. The CDR3 nucleotides are TGTGCCAGCAGTTTCGTGCGGGAGGGTCCCGATACGCAGTATTTT. The chain joins TRBV27 to TRBJ2-3, with 9 bases aligning to TRBD2. V shed 3 bases and J 6 bases; nucleotides not matched to a gene: 7. CDR1 and CDR2 (germline): MNHEY, SMNVEV (reference sequence). This CDR3 region has 15 residues.